This TCR beta chain was recorded in a study of T-cell memory formation after mild COVID-19. TCRdb re-derived calls from the 5' RACE reads in MiXCR, one entry per CDR3 protein. This sample has about 620,000 distinct CDR3 sequences, with over 15% found just once. Trimming stripped 4 bases from V and 1 base from J, with 10 bases between. The germline CDR1 and CDR2 sequences are MGHDK and SYGVNS. The CDR3 runs 15 residues. The material sequenced was PBMCs or a T cell subset sorted from them (not recorded which). This rearrangement joins TRBV25-1 to TRBJ1-4, with TRBD1 as a possible D gene (6 bases). This sequence was found in an adult woman who had mild COVID-19 (a few samples of this study predate the infection). Cell type and time point are not known. CDR3 DNA: TGTGCCAGCAGTGTCTCGGGACAAACTAATGAAAAACTGTTTTTT. Translated: CASSVSGQTNEKLFF.